One and the same sample provided the 27 T cell receptor beta chains below, sequenced in a study of early T cells in non-severe SARS-CoV-2 infection. MiXCR was run by TCRdb on the 5' RACE reads, yielding one entry per CDR3 protein. Altogether some 62,000 distinct CDR3 sequences are present, almost 9% being singletons, with the ten largest covering 13%. Sequenced here: whole blood, sampled at baseline. All receptors come from an adult who was a healthcare worker with PCR-confirmed SARS-CoV-2 infection or an uninfected control (not recorded which).

Only a few counts were recorded for this clonotype. V usage is TRBV11-2 and J usage is TRBJ2-2; the D is unclear. This CDR3 spans 15 amino acids. Germline lookup yields CDR1 SGHAT and CDR2 FQNNGV. The V gene lost 0 bases and the J gene lost 4 bases, with 9 bases spanning the gap. The CDR3 bases are TGTGCCAGCAGCTTAGAGAGTTCTCCCACCGGGGAGCTGTTTTTT. Translated: CASSLESSPTGELFF.

This clonotype was observed at least ten times. The chain uses TRBV20-1 and TRBJ1-5; D not certain. V lost 7 bases to trimming and J lost 4 bases, with 11 bases between them. This CDR3 is 12 amino acids long. The germline V gene encodes CDR1 DFQATT and CDR2 SNEGSKA (reference sequence). CDR3 amino acids: CSVSPSNQPQHF. The DNA of the CDR3 is TGCAGTGTTAGTCCCTCTAATCAGCCCCAGCATTTT.

V gene TRBV18 combines with J gene TRBJ1-5, with no clear D. Germline values: CDR1 KGHSH, CDR2 LQKENI. The CDR3 loop spans 15 amino acids. The V end lost 6 bases, the J end lost 6 bases, and 18 bases lay between the germline ends. Here the CDR3 reads CASSPPLGVGQPQHF. The CDR3 DNA sequence: TGTGCCAGCTCCCCCCCCCTCGGGGTGGGTCAGCCCCAGCATTTT.

This clonotype has ten or more counts. The chain links TRBV7-8 to TRBJ2-1, with 10 positions matching TRBD1. The CDR3 consists of 15 residues. Looked up from germline, CDR1 is SGHVS and CDR2 is FQNEAQ. Trimming at V came to 3 bases and at J to 5 bases, leaving 4 bases not matched to a gene. CDR3 DNA sequence: TGTGCCAGCAGCTTCCGGGACAGGGGTAACAATGAGCAGTTCTTC. Translating gives CASSFRDRGNNEQFF.

This clonotype showed up many times. The rearrangement uses TRBV24-1 and TRBJ2-5; no reliable D call. This CDR3 spans 8 amino acids. Trimming took 10 bases from V and 5 from J, leaving 1 base between them. The V gene's germline CDR1 is KGHDR and CDR2 SFDVKD. The CDR3 is CATETQYF. The CDR3, as DNA: TGTGCCACGGAGACCCAGTACTTC.

This clonotype was found a few times. V is TRBV24-1 and J is TRBJ2-2; D is perhaps TRBD1 (6 bases). CDR1 is KGHDR, CDR2 SFDVKD, per germline. CDR3 length: 16 residues. V lost 5 bases, J lost 1 base, and 13 bases lay in between. The CDR3 sequence is CATSGSGTLNTGELFF. The CDR3 bases are TGTGCCACCAGTGGTTCAGGGACATTGAACACCGGGGAGCTGTTTTTT.

This clonotype was detected many times. This chain joins TRBV10-3 and TRBJ2-7; a weak D match, TRBD2 (6 bases). Germline assignment: CDR1 ENHRY and CDR2 SYGVKD. The CDR3 is 12 residues long. The ends were cut back, 10 bases at V and 4 bases at J, with 14 bases in the middle. CDR3 region: CATNGGKYEQYF. The CDR3, as DNA: TGTGCCACCAACGGCGGGAAGTACGAGCAGTACTTC.

This clonotype was counted many times. The rearrangement joins TRBV2 to TRBJ2-1; D may be TRBD2 (5 bases). Germline V CDR1 and CDR2: SNHLY, FYNNEI. This CDR3 is built from 14 residues. The V gene lost 1 base and the J gene lost 9 bases, with 13 bases spanning the gap. The DNA for the CDR3 is TGTGCCAGCAGTGAAGACGGAGGTACGGGTGAGCAGTTCTTC. This sequence encodes CASSEDGGTGEQFF.

This clonotype showed up just a few times. This rearrangement joins TRBV24-1 to TRBJ2-3; no firm D call. The CDR3 runs to 14 residues. Germline lookup yields CDR1 KGHDR and CDR2 SFDVKD. Trimming pared 4 bases from V and 2 bases from J, leaving 9 bases between. CDR3 coding DNA: TGTGCCACCAGTGACCCCCGATCCACAGATACGCAGTATTTT. Residues: CATSDPRSTDTQYF.

The table lists this clonotype with a few counts. The CDR3 loop is CASSLGPPSTDTQYF. The CDR3, as DNA: TGTGCCAGCAGCTTAGGACCGCCGAGCACAGATACGCAGTATTTT. This chain connects TRBV11-2 to TRBJ2-3; D unclear. The CDR3 is made up of 15 amino acids. Germline V gene data show CDR1 as SGHAT and CDR2 as FQNNGV. Trimming stripped 1 base from V and 0 bases from J, with 8 bases between.

J is TRBJ2-5 and V is TRBV11-2; D gene uncertain. The CDR3 covers 13 residues. Germline assignment: CDR1 SGHAT and CDR2 FQNNGV. V lost 4 bases, J lost 5 bases, and 11 bases lay in between. The DNA of the CDR3 is TGTGCCAGCAGCTCCGTTAGACCGGAGACCCAGTACTTC. Translated: CASSSVRPETQYF. Together with reference TRBV11-2 and TRBJ2-5, the CDR3 gives the full variable domain: EAGVAQSPRYKIIEKRQSVAFWCNPISGHATLYWYQQILGQGPKLLIQFQNNGVVDDSQLPKDRFSAERLKGVDSTLKIQPAKLEDSAVYLCASSSVRPETQYFGPGTRLLVL.

This clonotype showed up many times. The genes are TRBV18 and TRBJ2-3, with D perhaps TRBD1 or TRBD2 (5 bases each). CDR3 size: 17 residues. V was trimmed by 4 bases and J by 2 bases, leaving 19 bases between them. Germline lookup yields CDR1 KGHSH and CDR2 LQKENI. The CDR3 sequence: CASSHTRGQEITDTQYF. The CDR3 region has the DNA TGTGCCAGCTCACATACGAGGGGTCAGGAAATCACAGATACGCAGTATTTT.

V is TRBV30 and J is TRBJ2-3, with TRBD2 matching 8 bases. The CDR3 spans 16 residues. J gave up 3 bases and V 1 base, and 9 bases lay outside the gene matches. The germline CDR1 and CDR2 sequences are GTSNPN and SVGIG (reference sequence). The CDR3 sequence: CAWSGPGGGRTDTQYF. CDR3 nucleotide sequence: TGTGCCTGGAGTGGCCCCGGCGGCGGGAGGACAGATACGCAGTATTTT.

In this sample, this clonotype turned up a few times. V gene TRBV7-9 combines with J gene TRBJ1-2; D perhaps matches TRBD1 (6 bases). Germline assignment: CDR1 SEHNR and CDR2 FQNEAQ (reference sequence). Deletions cut 1 base from V and 3 bases from J, with 12 bases between. This CDR3 is built from 15 residues. CDR3: CASSLGGAPHYGYTF. CDR3 nucleotides: TGTGCCAGCAGCTTAGGGGGGGCCCCTCACTATGGCTACACCTTC.

This clonotype was detected ten times or more. This CDR3 is CASSLWLAGVDEQFF. The CDR3 DNA follows: TGTGCCAGCAGCTTATGGCTAGCGGGAGTAGATGAGCAGTTCTTC. The genes are TRBV7-8 and TRBJ2-1; 10 bases line up with TRBD2. The germline gives CDR1 SGHVS, CDR2 FQNEAQ. Trimming took 2 bases from V and 8 from J; bases not matched to a gene: 6. The CDR3 totals 15 residues.

This clonotype was counted a few times. The chain joins TRBV20-1 to TRBJ1-6; D ambiguous. The CDR3 runs 16 residues. V gave up 0 bases and J gave up 0 bases, with 9 bases separating them. Germline CDR1 reads DFQATT; CDR2 reads SNEGSKA (reference sequence). The CDR3 DNA sequence: TGCAGTGCTAGAGATGGGCAGAGCTCCTATAATTCACCCCTCCACTTT. This sequence encodes CSARDGQSSYNSPLHF.

The chain links TRBV7-8 to TRBJ1-1; no clear D gene. This CDR3 contains 14 residues. Trimming removed 1 base at V and 5 bases at J, with 11 bases between. Germline V lookup: CDR1 SGHVS, CDR2 FQNEAQ. CDR3: CASSLVGVGTEAFF. CDR3 nucleotide sequence: TGTGCCAGCAGCTTAGTTGGCGTGGGGACTGAAGCTTTCTTT.

The rearrangement links TRBV5-4 to TRBJ2-5, with 8 bases that match TRBD2. In germline, CDR1 is SGHNT, CDR2 YYREEE (reference sequence). This CDR3 has 13 residues. V dropped 3 bases and J dropped 4; count of bases not matched to a gene: 2. This CDR3 is CASSSGTRETQYF. The CDR3, as DNA: TGTGCCAGCAGCTCCGGGACTAGAGAGACCCAGTACTTC.

This clonotype has at least ten counts. The V gene is TRBV12-3 or TRBV12-4, the J gene TRBJ2-5; D not resolved. The V and J ends lost 5 bases and 2 bases respectively, with 3 bases between them. CDR3 length: 11 residues. CDR3 DNA: TGTGCCAGCAGTCATCAAGAGACCCAGTACTTC. Translated: CASSHQETQYF.

The V and J genes are TRBV10-3 and TRBJ1-6; a weak D match, TRBD1 (5 bases). Germline CDR1 and CDR2: ENHRY and SYGVKD. The CDR3 consists of 17 residues. V was shortened by 0 bases and J by 5 bases, with 14 bases between the two germline ends. The CDR3 DNA reads as TGTGCCATCAGTGAGTCTCAAGGGGCAGGGAATAATTCACCCCTCCACTTT. This translates into CAISESQGAGNNSPLHF.

V and J are TRBV20-1 and TRBJ2-1, with 11 bases identical to TRBD2. After removal of 5 bases from V and 10 bases from J, the junction contained 10 bases not matched to a gene. CDR3 length: 14 amino acids. Per the germline V gene, CDR1 is DFQATT and CDR2 is SNEGSKA (reference sequence). The chain's CDR3 is CSAHGTSGLGEQFF. The DNA of the CDR3 is TGCAGTGCTCACGGGACTAGCGGTTTAGGCGAGCAGTTCTTC.

This clonotype was counted many times. This chain links TRBV7-6 with TRBJ2-1; 8 nucleotides agree with TRBD2. This CDR3 is 14 amino acids long. From germline, CDR1 is SGHVS and CDR2 FNYEAQ. With 5 bases clipped from V and 4 bases from J, the junction kept 4 bases outside the gene matches. The CDR3 is CASSISGTYNEQFF. The CDR3 DNA follows: TGTGCCAGCAGCATTAGCGGGACTTACAATGAGCAGTTCTTC.

This clonotype was observed a handful of times. The rearrangement links TRBV11-3 to TRBJ1-6; D is unclear. Trimming removed 2 bases from V and 10 bases from J, with 9 bases in between. This CDR3 has 13 residues. From germline, CDR1 is SGHNT and CDR2 YENEEA. CDR3 amino acids: CASSLLTGSPLHF. The DNA of the CDR3 is TGTGCCAGCAGCTTATTGACGGGATCACCCCTCCACTTT.

This chain joins TRBV6-2 or TRBV6-3 and TRBJ1-5; D may be TRBD1 (5 bases). V was pared by 0 bases and J by 2 bases, with 8 bases between. From germline, CDR1 is MNHEY and CDR2 SVGEGT. The CDR3 loop spans 15 amino acids. The CDR3 protein is CASSYSGGGNQPQHF. CDR3 nucleotide sequence: TGTGCCAGCAGTTACTCCGGGGGGGGCAATCAGCCCCAGCATTTT.

The V gene is TRBV6-1, the J gene TRBJ2-3; D remains ambiguous. Trimming removed 5 bases from V and 5 bases from J, with 20 bases in between. CDR3 length: 16 amino acids. Germline V gene sequence: CDR1 MNHNS, CDR2 SASEGT. Written as DNA, the CDR3 is TGTGCCAGCAGTCCCCCGCGTGGCTACCCCGGAGATACGCAGTATTTT. Its protein is CASSPPRGYPGDTQYF.

This clonotype has ten or more counts. The chain carries TRBV7-2 and TRBJ2-3; D gene uncertain. This CDR3 is 14 amino acids long. Trimming shortened V by 5 bases and J by 2 bases, and 11 bases separated the two germline ends. The germline CDR1 and CDR2 sequences are SGHTA and FQGNSA. The CDR3 is CASSPGFFTDTQYF. DNA of the CDR3: TGTGCCAGCAGCCCAGGTTTCTTCACAGATACGCAGTATTTT.

V and J are TRBV27 and TRBJ2-7, with 11 positions matching TRBD2. The CDR3 length is 15 residues. Losses at the gene ends were 5 bases for V and 1 base for J; bases not matched to a gene: 4. CDR1 and CDR2 (germline): MNHEY, SMNVEV (reference sequence). CDR3 DNA: TGTGCCAGCAGTCCACTAGCGGGAGCATCCTACGAGCAGTACTTC. Translated, it gives CASSPLAGASYEQYF.